Listed below are T cell receptor beta chains from one sample, sequenced in a study of shared clonotypes between healthy human individuals. Data came from immunoSEQ multiplex PCR; TCRdb stores just in-frame clones and leaves some out. The table has 640,000 or so clones, more than 70% seen once. The sample consisted of memory CD4+ T cells sorted from blood. The source is a woman in her thirties in good health. CDR3s leave out the opening cysteine and the closing phenylalanine or tryptophan. D genes are given only for firm matches.

>.|TRBV4-1
ASSQGYISSGNTIY
>TRBD2|TRBV7-2
ASSLQRDSDTQY
>TRBD1|TRBV5-1
ASSFGGQGEKLF
>TRBD2|TRBV27
ASSMLGRSYNEQF
>.|TRBV20-1
SAKPDTEAF
>.|TRBV19
ASSITWGAASNQPQH
>.|TRBV18
ASSPSSGDIYGYT
>.|TRBV27
ASSQRAGMVDTQY
>.|TRBV10-3
AISDGDEGEQF
>TRBD1|TRBV10-2
ATETTGNEQY
>TRBD2|TRBV28
ASIGTSIQF
>TRBD2|TRBV7-2
ASSLRAGGQETQY
>TRBD1|TRBV10-1
ASSGSGTVPTDTQY
>.|TRBV5-8
ASAGNLYTEAF
>TRBD1|TRBV30
AWSVRGQGIYEQY
>.|TRBV27
ASSFGPYADTQY
>.|TRBV7-2
ASSLAAGWEQPQH
>.|TRBV28
ASSIRDRYGYT
>.|TRBV6-6
ASSYRENLV
>TRBD2|TRBV2
ASRRETSGSSYNEQF
>.|TRBV6-5
ASRPPAGRAYGYT
>TRBD1|TRBV5-1
ASSLGDRDYEKLF
>.|TRBV6-5
ASTPGFGSGNTIY
>.|TRBV6-5
ASNIAVHSYNEQF
>.|TRBV9
ASSVDSLRNEQF
>.|TRBV30
AWRGRSDTQY
>.|TRBV12-5
ASGLKLYREGDQPQH
>.|TRBV5-1
ASSYYRPLRNEQF
>.|TRBV7-8
ASSLAIRGRGYGYT
>.|TRBV2
ASSVLPPTSGELF
>.|TRBV28
ASSRDFVKTQY
>.|TRBV7-9
ASSPETIGEQF
>TRBD2|TRBV11-2
ASSSALGLAGSGHEQY
>.|TRBV19
ASRSTDITNTIY
>TRBD1|TRBV12-5
ASGLVLGQALNTEAF
>.|TRBV30
AWSVPSGEKLF